This T cell receptor (beta chain) appears in the sequencing data of a study of TIL therapy for anti-PD-1-resistant metastatic lung cancer. Overall study context: Tumors carried a median about 1.4 non-synonymous mutations per megabase.

Germline assignment: CDR1 SGHKS and CDR2 YYEKEE (reference sequence). This CDR3 has 15 amino acids. Trimming left V 4 bases short and J 3 bases short, with 16 bases between. This was the immunoSEQ v3 assay. Some clones are missing from TCRdb's copy, which holds only in-frame ones; the method was immunoSEQ multiplex PCR. The table lists just under 60,000 clones, around 70% of them singletons, with roughly 2% in the top ten. Time point described: pre-treatment sample, taken before nivolumab and TIL therapy. Enrollment ran from 2017 to January 2020. This receptor was obtained from a person between 30 and 79 years old with non-small cell lung cancer. The sample in question was blood, obtained at baseline. This chain uses TRBV5-5 with TRBJ1-2; no clear D gene. CDR3 amino acids: CASSPLGGEDYGYTF. The CDR3 DNA is TGTGCCAGCAGCCCACTCGGCGGGGAAGACTATGGCTACACCTTC.